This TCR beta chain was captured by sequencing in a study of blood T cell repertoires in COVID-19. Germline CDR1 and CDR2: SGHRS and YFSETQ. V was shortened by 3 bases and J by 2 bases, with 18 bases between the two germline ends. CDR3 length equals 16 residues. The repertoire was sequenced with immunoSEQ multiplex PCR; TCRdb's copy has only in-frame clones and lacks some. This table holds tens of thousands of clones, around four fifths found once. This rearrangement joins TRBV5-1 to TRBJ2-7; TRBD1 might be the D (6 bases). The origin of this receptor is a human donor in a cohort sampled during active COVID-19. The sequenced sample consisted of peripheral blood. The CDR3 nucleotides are TGCGCCAGCAGCTGGCCGGTAGGGGGAGATCCCTACGAGCAGTACTTC. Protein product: CASSWPVGGDPYEQYF.